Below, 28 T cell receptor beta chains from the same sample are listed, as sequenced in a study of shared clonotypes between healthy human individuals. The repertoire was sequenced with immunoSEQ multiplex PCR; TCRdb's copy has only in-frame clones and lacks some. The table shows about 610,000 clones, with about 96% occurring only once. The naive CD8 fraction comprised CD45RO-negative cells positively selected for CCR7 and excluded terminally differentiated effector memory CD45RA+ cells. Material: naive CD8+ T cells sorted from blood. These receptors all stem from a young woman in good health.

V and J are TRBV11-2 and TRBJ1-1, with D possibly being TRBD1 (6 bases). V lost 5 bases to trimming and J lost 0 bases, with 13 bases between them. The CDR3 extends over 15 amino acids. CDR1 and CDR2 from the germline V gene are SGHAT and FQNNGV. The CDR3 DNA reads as TGTGCCAGCAGCGTATGGACAGCTATGAACACTGAAGCTTTCTTT. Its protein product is CASSVWTAMNTEAFF. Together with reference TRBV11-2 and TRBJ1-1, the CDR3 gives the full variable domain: EAGVAQSPRYKIIEKRQSVAFWCNPISGHATLYWYQQILGQGPKLLIQFQNNGVVDDSQLPKDRFSAERLKGVDSTLKIQPAKLEDSAVYLCASSVWTAMNTEAFFGQGTRLTVV.

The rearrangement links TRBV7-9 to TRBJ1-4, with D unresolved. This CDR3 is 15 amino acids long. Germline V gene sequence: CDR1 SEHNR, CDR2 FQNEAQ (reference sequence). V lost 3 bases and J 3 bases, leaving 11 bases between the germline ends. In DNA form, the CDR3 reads TGTGCCAGCAGCTTTCAGCAGGCAGCTAATGAAAAACTGTTTTTT. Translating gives CASSFQQAANEKLFF.

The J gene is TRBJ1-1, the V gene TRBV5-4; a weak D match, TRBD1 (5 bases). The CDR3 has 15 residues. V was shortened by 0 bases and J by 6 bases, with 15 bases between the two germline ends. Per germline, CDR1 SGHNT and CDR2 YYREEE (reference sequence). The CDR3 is CASSLGSGGRPEAFF. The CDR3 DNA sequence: TGTGCCAGCAGCTTGGGGAGCGGGGGGAGGCCTGAAGCTTTCTTT.

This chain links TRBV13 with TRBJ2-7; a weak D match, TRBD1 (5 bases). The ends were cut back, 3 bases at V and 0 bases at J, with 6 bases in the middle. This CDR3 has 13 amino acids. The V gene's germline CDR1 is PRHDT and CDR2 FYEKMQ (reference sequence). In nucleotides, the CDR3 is TGTGCCAGCAGCTTCGACAGCTCCTACGAGCAGTACTTC. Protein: CASSFDSSYEQYF.

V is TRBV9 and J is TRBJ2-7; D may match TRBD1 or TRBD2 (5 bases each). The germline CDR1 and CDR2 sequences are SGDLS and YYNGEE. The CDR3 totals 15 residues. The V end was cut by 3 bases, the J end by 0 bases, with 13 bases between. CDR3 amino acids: CASSEGPIGSYEQYF. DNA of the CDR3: TGTGCCAGCAGCGAGGGACCTATAGGCTCCTACGAGCAGTACTTC.

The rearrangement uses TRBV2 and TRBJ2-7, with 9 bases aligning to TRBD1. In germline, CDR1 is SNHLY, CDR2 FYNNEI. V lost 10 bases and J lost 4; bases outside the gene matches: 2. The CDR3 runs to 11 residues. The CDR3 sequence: CAKDRGYEQYF. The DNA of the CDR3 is TGTGCCAAGGACAGGGGATACGAGCAGTACTTC.

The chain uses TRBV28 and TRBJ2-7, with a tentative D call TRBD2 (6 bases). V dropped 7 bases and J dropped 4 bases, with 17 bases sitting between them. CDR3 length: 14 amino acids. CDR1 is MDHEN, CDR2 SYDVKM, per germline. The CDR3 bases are TGTGCCAGCACCCCCCTGGGGGGAAGGTACGAGCAGTACTTC. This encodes CASTPLGGRYEQYF.

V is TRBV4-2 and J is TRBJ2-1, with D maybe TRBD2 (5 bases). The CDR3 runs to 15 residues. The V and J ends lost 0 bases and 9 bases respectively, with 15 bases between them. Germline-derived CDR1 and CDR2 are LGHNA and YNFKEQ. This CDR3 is CASSQDQRTPIEQFF. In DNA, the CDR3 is TGTGCCAGCAGCCAAGATCAGCGGACCCCAATTGAGCAGTTCTTC.

DNA of the CDR3: TGTGCCAGCAGCTTAACCAGGGGGAGCTCTGGAAACACCATATATTTT. Its protein product is CASSLTRGSSGNTIYF. J is TRBJ1-3 and V is TRBV13; 7 nucleotides match TRBD1. From germline, CDR1 is PRHDT and CDR2 FYEKMQ (reference sequence). With 2 bases clipped from V and 0 bases from J, the junction kept 4 bases outside the gene matches. The CDR3 runs to 16 residues.

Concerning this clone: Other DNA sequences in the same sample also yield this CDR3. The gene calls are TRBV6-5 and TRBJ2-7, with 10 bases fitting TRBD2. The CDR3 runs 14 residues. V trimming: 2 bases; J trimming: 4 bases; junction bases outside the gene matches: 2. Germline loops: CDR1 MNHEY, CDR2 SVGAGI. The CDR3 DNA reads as TGTGCCAGCAGTTACGCTAGCGGGAGATACGAGCAGTACTTC. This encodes CASSYASGRYEQYF.

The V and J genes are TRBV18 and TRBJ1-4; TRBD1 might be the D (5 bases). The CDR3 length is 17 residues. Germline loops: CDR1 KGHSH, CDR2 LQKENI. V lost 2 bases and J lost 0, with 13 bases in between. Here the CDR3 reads CASSPYPGIATNEKLFF. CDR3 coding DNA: TGTGCCAGCTCACCATATCCAGGGATTGCAACTAATGAAAAACTGTTTTTT.

CDR3 sequence reads: CASSVLSSSPIWNNEQFF. DNA of the CDR3: TGTGCCAGCAGCGTCCTTTCTAGTAGCCCGATTTGGAACAATGAGCAGTTCTTC. V and J are TRBV9 and TRBJ2-1, with unresolved D. V lost 2 bases to trimming and J lost 5 bases, with 23 bases between them. This CDR3 is 18 amino acids long. Germline lookup yields CDR1 SGDLS and CDR2 YYNGEE.

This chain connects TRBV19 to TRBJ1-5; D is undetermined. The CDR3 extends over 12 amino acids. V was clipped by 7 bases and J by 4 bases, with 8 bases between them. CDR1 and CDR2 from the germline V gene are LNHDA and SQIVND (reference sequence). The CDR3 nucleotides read TGTGCCAGTACAGACCTAAATCAGCCCCAGCATTTT. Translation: CASTDLNQPQHF.

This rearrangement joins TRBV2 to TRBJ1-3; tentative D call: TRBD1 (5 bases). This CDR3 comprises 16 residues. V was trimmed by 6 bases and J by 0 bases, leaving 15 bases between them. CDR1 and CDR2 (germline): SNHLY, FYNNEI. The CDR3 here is CASSRVDRLSGNTIYF. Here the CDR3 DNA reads TGTGCCAGCAGCAGGGTCGACAGACTCTCTGGAAACACCATATATTTT.

The CDR3 here is CAWSWQAPGELFF. CDR3 DNA: TGTGCCTGGAGTTGGCAGGCTCCCGGGGAGCTGTTTTTT. The chain couples TRBV30 to TRBJ2-2; D is unclear. The CDR3 runs 13 residues. The ends were cut back, 2 bases at V and 6 bases at J, with 10 bases in the middle. Germline lookup yields CDR1 GTSNPN and CDR2 SVGIG (reference sequence).

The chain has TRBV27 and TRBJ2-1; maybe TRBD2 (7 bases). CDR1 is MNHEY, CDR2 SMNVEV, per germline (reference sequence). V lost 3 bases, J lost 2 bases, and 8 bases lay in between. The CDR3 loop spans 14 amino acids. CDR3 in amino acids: CASSLGGPYNEQFF. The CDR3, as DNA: TGTGCCAGCAGTTTGGGGGGGCCCTACAATGAGCAGTTCTTC.

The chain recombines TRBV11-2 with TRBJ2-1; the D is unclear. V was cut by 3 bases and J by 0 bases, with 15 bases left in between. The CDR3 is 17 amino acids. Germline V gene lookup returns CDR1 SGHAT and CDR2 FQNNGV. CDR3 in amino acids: CASSFQTRRTSYNEQFF. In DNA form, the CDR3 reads TGTGCCAGCAGCTTTCAGACCAGACGTACCTCCTACAATGAGCAGTTCTTC.

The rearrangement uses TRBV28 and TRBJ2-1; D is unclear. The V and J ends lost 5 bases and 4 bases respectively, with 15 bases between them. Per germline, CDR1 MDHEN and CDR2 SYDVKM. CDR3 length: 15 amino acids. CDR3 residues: CASSMRWGKYNEQFF. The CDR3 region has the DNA TGTGCCAGCAGTATGAGGTGGGGAAAATACAATGAGCAGTTCTTC. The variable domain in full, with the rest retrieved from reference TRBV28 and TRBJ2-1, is DVKVTQSSRYLVKRTGEKVFLECVQDMDHENMFWYRQDPGLGLRLIYFSYDVKMKEKGDIPEGYSVSREKKERFSLILESASTNQTSMYLCASSMRWGKYNEQFFGPGTRLTVL.

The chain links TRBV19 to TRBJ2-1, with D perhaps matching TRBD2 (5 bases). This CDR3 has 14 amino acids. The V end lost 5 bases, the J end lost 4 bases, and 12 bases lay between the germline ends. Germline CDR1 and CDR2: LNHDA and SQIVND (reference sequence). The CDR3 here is CASSPGIGYNEQFF. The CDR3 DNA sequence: TGTGCCAGTAGTCCGGGAATTGGGTACAATGAGCAGTTCTTC.

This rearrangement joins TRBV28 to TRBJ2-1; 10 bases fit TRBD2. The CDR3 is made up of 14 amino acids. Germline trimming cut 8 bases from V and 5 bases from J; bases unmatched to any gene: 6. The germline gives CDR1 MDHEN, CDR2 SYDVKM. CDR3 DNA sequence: TGTGCCAGCTCCGGGACTAGCGCCGACAATGAGCAGTTCTTC. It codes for CASSGTSADNEQFF.

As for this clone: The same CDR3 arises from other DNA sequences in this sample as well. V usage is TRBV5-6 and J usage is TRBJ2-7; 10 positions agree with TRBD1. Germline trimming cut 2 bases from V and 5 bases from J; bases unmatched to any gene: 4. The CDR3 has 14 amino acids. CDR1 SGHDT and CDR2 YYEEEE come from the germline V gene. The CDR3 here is CASSFGTGANEQYF. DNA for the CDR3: TGTGCCAGCAGCTTCGGGACAGGGGCTAACGAGCAGTACTTC.

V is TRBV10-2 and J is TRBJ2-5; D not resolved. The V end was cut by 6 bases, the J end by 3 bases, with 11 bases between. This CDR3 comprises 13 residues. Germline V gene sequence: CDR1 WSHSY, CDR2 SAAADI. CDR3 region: CASSRSAKETQYF. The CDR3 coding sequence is TGCGCCAGCAGCCGTTCAGCCAAAGAGACCCAGTACTTC.

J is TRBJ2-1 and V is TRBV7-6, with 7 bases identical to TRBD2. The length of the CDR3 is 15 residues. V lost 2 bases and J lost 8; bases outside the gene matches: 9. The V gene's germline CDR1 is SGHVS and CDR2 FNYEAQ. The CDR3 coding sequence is TGTGCCAGCAGCTTATTTGGGGAGGGCCCATATGAGCAGTTCTTC. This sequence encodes CASSLFGEGPYEQFF.

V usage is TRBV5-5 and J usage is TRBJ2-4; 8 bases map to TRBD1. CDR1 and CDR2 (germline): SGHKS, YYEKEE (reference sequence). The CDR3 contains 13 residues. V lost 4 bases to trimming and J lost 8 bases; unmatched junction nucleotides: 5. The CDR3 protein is CASSSNRGDIQYF. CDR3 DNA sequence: TGTGCCAGCAGCAGCAACAGGGGGGACATTCAGTACTTC.

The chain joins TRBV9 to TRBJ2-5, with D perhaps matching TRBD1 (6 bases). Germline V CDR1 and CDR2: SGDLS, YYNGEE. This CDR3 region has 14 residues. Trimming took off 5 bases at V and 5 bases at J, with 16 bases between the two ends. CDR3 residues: CASSASDRWETQYF. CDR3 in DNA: TGTGCCAGCAGTGCATCCGACAGGTGGGAGACCCAGTACTTC.

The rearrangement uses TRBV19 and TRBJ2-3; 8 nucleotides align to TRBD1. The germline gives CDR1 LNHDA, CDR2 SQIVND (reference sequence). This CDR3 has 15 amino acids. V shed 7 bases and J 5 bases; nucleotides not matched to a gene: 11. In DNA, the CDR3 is TGTGCCAGTACCAACACTCCCGGGACAGGAGATACGCAGTATTTT. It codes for CASTNTPGTGDTQYF.

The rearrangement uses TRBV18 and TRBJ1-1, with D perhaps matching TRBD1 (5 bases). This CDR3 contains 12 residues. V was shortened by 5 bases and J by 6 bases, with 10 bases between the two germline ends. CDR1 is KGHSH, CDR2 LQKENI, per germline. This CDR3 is CASSSGTAEAFF. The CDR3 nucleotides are TGTGCCAGCTCAAGTGGGACGGCTGAAGCTTTCTTT.

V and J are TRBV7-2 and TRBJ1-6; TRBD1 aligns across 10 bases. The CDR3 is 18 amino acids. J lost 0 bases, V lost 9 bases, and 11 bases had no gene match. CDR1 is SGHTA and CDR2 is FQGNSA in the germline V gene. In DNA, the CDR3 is TGTGCCAGTTCCGGGACAGGGGCCCAGAGCTCCTATAATTCACCCCTCCACTTT. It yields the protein CASSGTGAQSSYNSPLHF.